This T cell receptor beta chain was captured in a study of blood T cell repertoires in COVID-19. Across the study: Collection of acute and convalescent COVID-19 samples took place in the United States, Italy and Spain. From T cells, B-cell-depleted T cells, or PBMCs came the material, which was cDNA or gDNA.

This CDR3 spans 15 amino acids. The V end lost 1 base, the J end lost 6 bases, and 15 bases lay between the germline ends. Germline V gene data show CDR1 as LNHNV and CDR2 as YYDKDF (reference sequence). Under the authors' procedure: Amplified reference gene primers provided the basis for estimating nucleated cell counts. TCRdb keeps only in-frame clones here, not all; method: immunoSEQ multiplex PCR. V, J and clone size derive from that table, while D and trimming were established from the DNA sequence. In the table there are about 86,000 clones, roughly 86% of which are singletons. The chain recombines TRBV15 with TRBJ1-2; D is possibly TRBD1 (5 bases). The material sequenced was peripheral blood. The sequence was collected from a woman aged 80 or older with acute or convalescent COVID-19. The CDR3 sequence: CATSRAVGGTDGYTF. In nucleotides, the CDR3 is TGTGCCACCAGCAGAGCGGTCGGGGGGACCGATGGCTACACCTTC.